The rows below give T cell receptor beta chains drawn from one sample of a study of shared clonotypes between healthy human individuals. Only in-frame clones appear in the TCRdb table, and some are missing; sequencing was by immunoSEQ multiplex PCR. The data hold around 2,000,000 clones, with 85% to 95% observed a single time. Material for sequencing was naive CD4+ T cells sorted from blood. All receptors come from a man younger than 35 in good health. The CDR3 runs from the conserved cysteine through the conserved F or W. The D gene is left open where the match is weak. Some rows mark clone size as missing; the rest say once, few, many or name a class of expanded clone.

- TRBJ2-4 once TRBV28 TGTGCCAGCAGTTCCCGCTCAAAGGGAACAGCCAAAAACATTCAGTACTTC CASSSRSKGTAKNIQYF
TRBD1 TRBJ2-7 - TRBV6-5 TGTGCCAGCAGCCGCGGACAGGGTTCCTACGAGCAGTACTTC CASSRGQGSYEQYF
TRBD1 TRBJ1-2 - TRBV7-8 TGTGCCAGCAGCTTACAGGGACAGGGCCAATCTGGCTACACCTTC CASSLQGQGQSGYTF
- TRBJ1-2 once TRBV10-3 TGTGCCATCAGCGCTTCCGACAGTTCCTATGGCTACACCTTC CAISASDSSYGYTF
- TRBJ1-6 - TRBV5-1 TGCGCCAGCAGCTTCGGGGCGTTAGGCTCACCCCTCCACTTT CASSFGALGSPLHF
- TRBJ2-3 - TRBV27 TGTGCCAGCAGGAGGGCTGGCAAGGCCACAGATACGCAGTATTTT CASRRAGKATDTQYF
TRBD2 TRBJ2-3 - TRBV18 TGTGCCAGCTCACCAGCTAGCGGGGTTTCAGATACGCAGTATTTT CASSPASGVSDTQYF
TRBD1 TRBJ1-2 - TRBV27 TGTGCCAGCACTAATCCGGGACAGGGGAACTATGGCTACACCTTC CASTNPGQGNYGYTF
- TRBJ1-2 - TRBV20-1 TGCAGTGCTAGCCCGGGGGTTGGCTACACCTTC CSASPGVGYTF
- TRBJ2-7 few TRBV20-1 TGCAGTGCTCCGACTAGCTACGAGCAGTACTTC CSAPTSYEQYF
TRBD1 TRBJ1-3 - TRBV5-4 TGTGCCAGCAGCCGCACGACAGGGAACTCTGGAAACACCATATATTTT CASSRTTGNSGNTIYF
- TRBJ2-5 - TRBV5-1 TGCGCCAGCGGAGAGGAGATCCAAGAGACCCAGTACTTC CASGEEIQETQYF
TRBD2 TRBJ2-1 - TRBV4-3 TGCGCCAGCAGCCAAGATCGAGGACTAGGCAATGAGCAGTTCTTC CASSQDRGLGNEQFF
- TRBJ2-1 - TRBV5-1 TGCGCCAGCAGCTTGTCCAGTGCAACCAACAATGAGCAGTTCTTC CASSLSSATNNEQFF
- TRBJ2-7 - TRBV5-1 TGCGCCAGCAGCTCGGACAGTGCATCCTACGAGCAGTACTTC CASSSDSASYEQYF
TRBD1 TRBJ1-3 - TRBV9 TGTGCCAGCAGCGTAACAGGGGGCCCCTGGAGCCACTCTGGAAACACCATATATTTT CASSVTGGPWSHSGNTIYF
- TRBJ2-5 - TRBV18 TGTGCCAGCTTAGACACGCGGGCAAGACAAGAGACCCAGTACTTC CASLDTRARQETQYF
- TRBJ1-6 - TRBV18 TGTGCCAGCTCACCACGCGACCTAGGTTCACCCCTCCACTTT CASSPRDLGSPLHF
- TRBJ2-1 - TRBV7-7 TGTGCTAGCAGCCCCAGCTCAGGTAGCTACAATGAGCAGTTCTTC CASSPSSGSYNEQFF
- TRBJ1-2 - TRBV10-2 TGCGCCAGCAGTGAGAGCGGTGGCTATGGCTACACCTTC CASSESGGYGYTF
- TRBJ1-5 - TRBV15 TGTGCCACCAGCAGAGGAGACGGGAGCAATCAGCCCCAGCATTTT CATSRGDGSNQPQHF
- TRBJ1-2 - TRBV4-2 TGTGCCAGCAGCCAAGAGGGTCAGGGGATCTATGGCTACACCTTC CASSQEGQGIYGYTF
TRBD2 TRBJ2-7 - TRBV28 TGTGCCAGCAGCCCCGGACTAGCGGATACCTACGAGCAGTACTTC CASSPGLADTYEQYF
- TRBJ1-6 - TRBV7-2 TGTGCCAGCAGCCCCCCGCCAGGGACGCTTTGGAATTCACCCCTCCACTTT CASSPPPGTLWNSPLHF
- TRBJ1-2 - TRBV18 TGTGCCAGCTCACTTGCCGACGGACTCTATGGCTACACCTTC CASSLADGLYGYTF
- TRBJ1-6 - TRBV27 TGTGCCAGCAGGGGGAACCGAGGGGATAATTCACCCCTCCACTTT CASRGNRGDNSPLHF
- TRBJ2-7 - TRBV11-1 TGTGCCAGCAGCGCCACAGGGGAGGGCTACGAGCAGTACTTC CASSATGEGYEQYF
TRBD1 TRBJ2-7 - TRBV7-2 TGTGCCAGCAGCTTAGCTCTTTTCTTCGCGACAGGGGGCATCGAGCAGTACTTC CASSLALFFATGGIEQYF
- TRBJ1-2 once TRBV28 TGTGCCAGCAGCCCACCAGACAGAACTCCTAACTATGGCTACACCTTC CASSPPDRTPNYGYTF
- TRBJ1-1 - TRBV27 TGTGCCAGCAGTCTCAAAGCGGGGTCCCTTGGTATCGGCACTGAAGCTTTCTTT CASSLKAGSLGIGTEAFF
TRBD1 TRBJ2-7 - TRBV2 TGTGCCAGCAGTGCTGAACAGGGGGAATCCTACGAGCAGTACTTC CASSAEQGESYEQYF
TRBD1 TRBJ1-4 - TRBV5-8 TGTGCCAGCTCGGCGGGACAGGGCCATGAAAAACTGTTTTTT CASSAGQGHEKLFF
TRBD1 TRBJ1-5 - TRBV28 TGTGCCAGCAGGCCGGCGACAGGGTATTATCAGCCCCAGCATTTT CASRPATGYYQPQHF
TRBD1 TRBJ2-7 - TRBV2 TGTGCCAGCAGTCCTCGGACAGGGGGCGCATCTAACGAGCAGTACTTC CASSPRTGGASNEQYF
- TRBJ2-7 - TRBV19 TGTGCCAGTAGTATTCTCTGGCGGGGCTCCTACGAGCAGTACTTC CASSILWRGSYEQYF
- TRBJ1-1 - TRBV11-2 TGTGCCAGCAGCTTCGATTCCCGGGGCGGCACTGAAGCTTTCTTT CASSFDSRGGTEAFF
- TRBJ1-2 once TRBV2 TGTGCCAGCAGCCCCCAGGGAGACGGCTACACCTTC CASSPQGDGYTF
- TRBJ2-7 - TRBV11-3 TGTGCCAGCAGCCCGGGGCAGAACTACGAGCAGTACTTC CASSPGQNYEQYF
- TRBJ2-3 - TRBV11-2 TGTGCCAGCAGCCCCCACCTGGCAGATACGCAGTATTTT CASSPHLADTQYF
- TRBJ1-1 - TRBV2 TGTGCCAGCACGGAATGGGAGGCCGCCCTGGGTTCGGCTTTCTTT CASTEWEAALGSAFF
- TRBJ1-4 - TRBV11-3 TGTGCCAGCAGCTTAAGCGGAGACCGCCCAGAAAAACTGTTTTTT CASSLSGDRPEKLFF
- TRBJ1-1 - TRBV10-1 TGCGCCAGCAGTGAAGGGACGGTGAACACTGAAGCTTTCTTT CASSEGTVNTEAFF
- TRBJ1-2 once TRBV9 TGTGCCAGCAGCGTGGAGGACACACCAAGTGGCTACACCTTC CASSVEDTPSGYTF
- TRBJ2-2 - TRBV6-5 TGTGCCAGCAGTCGTACAAAAACCGGGGAGCTGTTTTTT CASSRTKTGELFF
- TRBJ2-3 - TRBV5-1 TGCGCCAGCAGCTTGAGACCTCGGGGAGAAGGAGATACGCAGTATTTT CASSLRPRGEGDTQYF
- TRBJ2-7 - TRBV6-5 TGTGCCAGCAGTTACTCGAATATAGGGGAAAACTACGAGCAGTACTTC CASSYSNIGENYEQYF
- TRBJ2-3 - TRBV10-3 TGTGCCATCTGCCGGGACGCCCAAGAAGATACGCAGTATTTT CAICRDAQEDTQYF
TRBD2 TRBJ2-1 - TRBV7-2 TGTGCCAGCGATTTGCGGGGGGCGAGCTACAATGAGCAGTTCTTC CASDLRGASYNEQFF
- TRBJ2-7 - TRBV5-1 TGCGCCAGCACCAAGACAGGTCCCTGGGAGCAGTACTTC CASTKTGPWEQYF
- TRBJ2-2 once TRBV30 TGTGCCTGGAGACGTCCAGACACCGGGGAGCTGTTTTTT CAWRRPDTGELFF
- TRBJ2-7 - TRBV5-7 TGTGCCAGCAGCTTGGTACGACGGCCAAGCTCCTACGAGCAGTACTTC CASSLVRRPSSYEQYF
TRBD2 TRBJ2-2 - TRBV10-3 TGTGCCATCAGGACTAGCGGGAGTGTAGGTTACACCGGGGAGCTGTTTTTT CAIRTSGSVGYTGELFF
- TRBJ1-1 - TRBV7-9 TGTGCCAGCAGCCTTACACCTGCCGGTTTTGTGGGCACTGAAGCTTTCTTT CASSLTPAGFVGTEAFF
- TRBJ2-2 - TRBV6-1 TGTGCCACAACCGGGAGTAACACCGGGGAGCTGTTTTTT CATTGSNTGELFF